The clone carrying this T cell receptor beta chain was seen a handful of times. The target antigen is unknown. The TCR cDNA carried a universal primer site and UMIs from 5'RACE template switching. One entry per CDR3 protein results from TCRdb running MiXCR on the 5' RACE reads. Here the sample spans a few hundred thousand distinct CDR3 sequences, under 15% being singletons. The CDR3 covers 18 residues. Germline CDR1 reads MNHEY; CDR2 reads SVGEGT. V lost 0 bases to trimming and J lost 2 bases, with 17 bases between them. This record comes from a study of T cells after yellow fever vaccination. Study context: Preparation of fractions with low cell numbers was performed using SMART-Seq v4 Ultra Low Input.

The study, taken as a whole, reports: Re-detected after boosting: most primary clones, around 97% of CD4 and about 89% of CD8. Abundant clonotypes from the bulk population could contaminate FACS-sorted repertoires.

The V and J genes are TRBV6-2 or TRBV6-3 and TRBJ2-1, with D possibly TRBD2 on 5 matching bases. The receptor's source is a man aged 18 to 29 who received the YFV17D yellow fever vaccine. Source: CD4+ T cells sorted from PBMCs, taken 15 days after the yellow fever booster vaccination. CDR3 sequence: CASSYSVSGSNPYNEQFF. For the CDR3, the DNA is TGTGCCAGCAGTTACTCGGTGTCGGGGTCCAACCCCTACAATGAGCAGTTCTTC.